Described below is a single TCR beta chain sequence and its context. Its antigen is unknown. Only in-frame clones appear in the TCRdb table, and some are missing; sequencing was by immunoSEQ multiplex PCR. The table lists around 160,000 clones, approximately 90% of them singletons. The data originate from a study of T cell responses to AZD1222 COVID-19 vaccine. Findings and caveats of the study: Repertoires were obtained solely post-peak T cell response. White British donors predominated, females outnumbered males, and clonal diversity was possibly underestimated.

CDR1 and CDR2 from the germline V gene are ENHRY and SYGVKD. V dropped 2 bases and J dropped 1 base, with 8 bases sitting between them. This CDR3 is built from 14 residues. The sequences come from peripheral blood, collected on day 0 of AZD1222 vaccination. This TCR was sampled from an adult in good health. The chain couples TRBV10-3 to TRBJ1-1, with TRBD1 as a possible D gene (6 bases). In DNA form, the CDR3 reads TGTGCCATCAGTGAGCCGACAGGGAACACTGAAGCTTTCTTT. Its protein product is CAISEPTGNTEAFF.